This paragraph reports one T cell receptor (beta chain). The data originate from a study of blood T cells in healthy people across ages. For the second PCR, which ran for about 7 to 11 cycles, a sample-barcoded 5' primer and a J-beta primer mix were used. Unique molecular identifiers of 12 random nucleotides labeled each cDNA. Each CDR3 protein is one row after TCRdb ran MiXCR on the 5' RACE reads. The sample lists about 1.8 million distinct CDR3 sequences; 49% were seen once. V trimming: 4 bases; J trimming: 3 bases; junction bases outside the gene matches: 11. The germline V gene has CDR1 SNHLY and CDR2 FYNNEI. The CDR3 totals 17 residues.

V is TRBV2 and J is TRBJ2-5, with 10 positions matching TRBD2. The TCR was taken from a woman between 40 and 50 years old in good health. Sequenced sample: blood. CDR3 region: CASSVGRLAGFKETQYF. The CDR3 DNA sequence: TGTGCCAGCAGTGTCGGCCGACTAGCGGGTTTCAAAGAGACCCAGTACTTC.